This T cell receptor (beta chain) originates from a study of tissue T cells after allogeneic stem cell transplantation. With 1 base removed from V and 2 bases from J, the gap between germline ends came to 3 bases. This CDR3 comprises 12 residues. Germline CDR1 and CDR2: SGHLS and HYDKME. Measured with immunoSEQ multiplex PCR; TCRdb has only the in-frame clones, and not every one. This table holds about 4,600 clones, more than 40% found once. Specified time point: mouse harvest day 14 after allogeneic transplant. The graft held 10^6 splenic CD5+ T cells and 10^7 T-cell-depleted bone marrow cells. About this clone: The genes are named according to mouse. Read data end 1 residue before the CDR3 end; the end is taken from the germline J gene.

The receptor's source is a female BALB/c mouse given C57BL/6 T cells with graft-versus-host disease after an allogeneic hematopoietic cell transplant. Sequencing input: lymph node tissue. The chain combines TRBV12-2 with TRBJ2-5, with D uncertain. The sequenced CDR3 bases are TGTGCCAGCTCTCTAGCCCAAGACACCCAGTAC. Translating gives CASSLAQDTQY. From start to end, the CDR3 is CASSLAQDTQYF.